The clone carrying this T cell receptor beta chain has more than one count but fewer than ten. Individuals aged about 18 to 100 years were recruited from some 26 US areas. Which cohort a participant joined came from the clinical history participants gave. Clones were read by immunoSEQ multiplex PCR, and TCRdb kept only the in-frame ones, dropping some. The repertoire includes 300,000 to 450,000 clones, about 90% of them detected once, and roughly 1% sits in the top ten. This specimen comes from a study of blood T cell repertoires in COVID-19. Study-wide context: PBMCs, B-cell-depleted T cells, or T cells were the source of the cDNA or gDNA that made up the material.

This clonotype was obtained from a woman aged 25 to 39 who had recovered from COVID-19. Sequencing was carried out using PBMCs or T cells enriched from blood (not recorded which).

The CDR3: CASSSGTGGYEQYF. CDR3 nucleotide sequence: TGTGCCAGCAGTTCGGGAACGGGCGGCTACGAGCAGTACTTC. The rearrangement joins TRBV6-5 to TRBJ2-7; D may be TRBD2 (5 bases). CDR3 length: 14 amino acids. Germline V gene lookup returns CDR1 MNHEY and CDR2 SVGAGI. Trimming took off 4 bases at V and 3 bases at J, with 13 bases between the two ends.